This T cell receptor beta chain was profiled in a study of spatial heterogeneity in lung cancer. Study-wide results and caveats: Ubiquitous expanded TCR counts tracked ubiquitous nonsynonymous mutations, and regional counts tracked regional ones. One measure, the expanded intratumoral alpha and beta TCR count, tracked tumor mutation counts.

The CDR3 is 13 amino acids. CDR1 is SGDLS and CDR2 is YYNGEE in the germline V gene. With 0 bases removed from V and 5 bases from J, the gap between germline ends came to 9 bases. In this sample, this clonotype turned up many times. Antigen specificity is unknown. Every TCR cDNA molecule bore its own unique molecular identifier. TCRdb fed the 5' RACE reads into MiXCR, producing one record per CDR3 protein. The profile shows about 100,000 distinct CDR3 sequences, roughly 4.5% of them singletons. Indicated time point: sample taken at primary tumor resection. The authors sequenced whole RNA from tumor, nontumor lung or frozen PBMC without sorting.

This sample comprised lung tumor tissue, obtained at surgery. This clonotype originated in a male donor with early-stage non-small cell lung cancer. The J gene is TRBJ2-7, the V gene TRBV9, with no clear D. For the CDR3, the DNA is TGTGCCAGCAGCGTAGGGAGCGATCACGAGCAGTACTTC. This encodes CASSVGSDHEQYF. Variable domain in full (rest from reference TRBV9 and TRBJ2-7): DSGVTQTPKHLITATGQRVTLRCSPRSGDLSVYWYQQSLDQGLQFLIQYYNGEERAKGNILERFSAQQFPDLHSELNLSSLELGDSALYFCASSVGSDHEQYFGPGTRLTVT.